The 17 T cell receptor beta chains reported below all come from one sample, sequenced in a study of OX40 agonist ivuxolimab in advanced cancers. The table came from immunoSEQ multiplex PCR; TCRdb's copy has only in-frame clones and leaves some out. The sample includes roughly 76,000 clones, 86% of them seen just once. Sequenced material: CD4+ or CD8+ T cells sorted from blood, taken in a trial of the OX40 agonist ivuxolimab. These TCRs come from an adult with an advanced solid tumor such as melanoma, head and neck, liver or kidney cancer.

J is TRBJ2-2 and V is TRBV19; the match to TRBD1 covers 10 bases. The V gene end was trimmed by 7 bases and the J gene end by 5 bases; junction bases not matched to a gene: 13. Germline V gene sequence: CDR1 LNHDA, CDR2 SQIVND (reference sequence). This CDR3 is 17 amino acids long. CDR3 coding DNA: TGTGCCAGTACCTTCTTGACAGGGGGCCGAAGAACCGGGGAGCTGTTTTTT. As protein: CASTFLTGGRRTGELFF. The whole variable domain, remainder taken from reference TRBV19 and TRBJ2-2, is DGGITQSPKYLFRKEGQNVTLSCEQNLNHDAMYWYRQDPGQGLRLIYYSQIVNDFQKGDIAEGYSVSREKKESFPLTVTSAQKNPTAFYLCASTFLTGGRRTGELFFGEGSRLTVL.

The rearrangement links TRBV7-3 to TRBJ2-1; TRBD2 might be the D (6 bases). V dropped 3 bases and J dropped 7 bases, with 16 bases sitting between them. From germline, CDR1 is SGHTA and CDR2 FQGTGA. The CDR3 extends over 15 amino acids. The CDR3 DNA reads TGTGCCAGCAGCTTCGGGGGAGTGGCTAGGAATGAGCAGTTCTTC. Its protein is CASSFGGVARNEQFF.

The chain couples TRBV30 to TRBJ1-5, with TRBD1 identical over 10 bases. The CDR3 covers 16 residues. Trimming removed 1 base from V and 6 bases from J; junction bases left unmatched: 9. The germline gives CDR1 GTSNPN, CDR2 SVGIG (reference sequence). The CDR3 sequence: CAWSGAGTGVGQPQHF. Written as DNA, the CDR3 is TGTGCCTGGAGTGGCGCCGGGACAGGGGTTGGTCAGCCCCAGCATTTT.

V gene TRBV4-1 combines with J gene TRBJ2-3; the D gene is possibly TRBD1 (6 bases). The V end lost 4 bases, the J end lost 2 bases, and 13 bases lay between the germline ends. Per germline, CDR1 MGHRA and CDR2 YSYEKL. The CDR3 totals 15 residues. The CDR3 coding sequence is TGCGCCAGCAGCCTATGGGGACAACCCACAGATACGCAGTATTTT. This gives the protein CASSLWGQPTDTQYF.

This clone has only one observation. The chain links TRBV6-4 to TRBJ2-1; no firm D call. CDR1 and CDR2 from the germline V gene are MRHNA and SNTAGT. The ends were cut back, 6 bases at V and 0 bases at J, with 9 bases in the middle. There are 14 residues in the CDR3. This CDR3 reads CASSGFPSYNEQFF. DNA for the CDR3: TGTGCCAGCAGCGGGTTCCCCTCCTACAATGAGCAGTTCTTC.

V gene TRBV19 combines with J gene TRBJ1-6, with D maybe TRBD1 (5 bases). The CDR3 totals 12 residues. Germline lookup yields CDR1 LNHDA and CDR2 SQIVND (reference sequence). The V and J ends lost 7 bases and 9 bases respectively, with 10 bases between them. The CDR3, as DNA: TGTGCCAGTACGGGGAGGGGTTCACCCCTCCACTTT. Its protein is CASTGRGSPLHF.

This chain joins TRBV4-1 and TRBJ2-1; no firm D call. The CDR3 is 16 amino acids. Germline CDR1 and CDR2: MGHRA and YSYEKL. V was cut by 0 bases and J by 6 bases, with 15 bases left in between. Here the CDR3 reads CASSQDRAHQGNEQFF. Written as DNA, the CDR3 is TGCGCCAGCAGCCAAGACAGAGCGCACCAAGGCAATGAGCAGTTCTTC.

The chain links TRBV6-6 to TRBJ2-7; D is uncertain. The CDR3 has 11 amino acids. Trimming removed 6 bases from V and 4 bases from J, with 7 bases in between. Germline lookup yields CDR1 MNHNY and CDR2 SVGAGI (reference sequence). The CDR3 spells CASSSQYEQYF. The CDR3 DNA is TGTGCCAGCAGCTCCCAATACGAGCAGTACTTC.

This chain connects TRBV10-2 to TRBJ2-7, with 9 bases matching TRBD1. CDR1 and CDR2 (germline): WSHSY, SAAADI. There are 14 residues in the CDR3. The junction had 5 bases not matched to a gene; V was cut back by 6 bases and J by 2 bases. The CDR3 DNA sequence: TGCGCCAGCAGAGTGGGACAGGGAGCCTACGAGCAGTACTTC. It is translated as CASRVGQGAYEQYF.

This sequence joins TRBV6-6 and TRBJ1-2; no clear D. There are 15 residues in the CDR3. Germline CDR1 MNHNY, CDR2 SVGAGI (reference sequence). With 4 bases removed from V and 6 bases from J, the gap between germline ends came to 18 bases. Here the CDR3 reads CASSSPRRAGDGYTF. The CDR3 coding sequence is TGTGCCAGCAGTTCCCCCCGTAGGGCTGGGGATGGCTACACCTTC.

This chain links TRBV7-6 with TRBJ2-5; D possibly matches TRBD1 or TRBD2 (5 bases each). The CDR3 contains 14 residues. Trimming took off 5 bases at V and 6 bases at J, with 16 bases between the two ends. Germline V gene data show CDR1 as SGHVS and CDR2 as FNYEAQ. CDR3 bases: TGTGCCAGCAGCGAGGGACCGGCCGGAAAGACCCAGTACTTC. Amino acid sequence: CASSEGPAGKTQYF.

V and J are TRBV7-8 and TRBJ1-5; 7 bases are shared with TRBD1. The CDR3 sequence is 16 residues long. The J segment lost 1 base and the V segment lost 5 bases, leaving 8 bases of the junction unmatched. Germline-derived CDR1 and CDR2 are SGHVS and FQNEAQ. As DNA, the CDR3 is TGTGCCAGCAGCCCCCGGACAGGTCAGAGCAATCAGCCCCAGCATTTT. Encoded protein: CASSPRTGQSNQPQHF.

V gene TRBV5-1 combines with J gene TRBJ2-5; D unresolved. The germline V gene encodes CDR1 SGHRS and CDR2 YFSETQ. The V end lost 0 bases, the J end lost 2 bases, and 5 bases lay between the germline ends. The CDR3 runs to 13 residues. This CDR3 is CASSLGRQETQYF. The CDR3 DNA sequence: TGCGCCAGCAGCTTGGGGAGACAAGAGACCCAGTACTTC.

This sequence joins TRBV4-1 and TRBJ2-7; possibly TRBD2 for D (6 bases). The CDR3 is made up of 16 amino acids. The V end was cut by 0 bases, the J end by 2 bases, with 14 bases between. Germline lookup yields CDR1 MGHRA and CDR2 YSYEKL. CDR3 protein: CASSQEETRGPYEQYF. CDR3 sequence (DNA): TGCGCCAGCAGCCAAGAGGAGACTAGGGGTCCCTACGAGCAGTACTTC.

CDR3 residues: CASSHLDSGTAFF. The DNA of the CDR3 is TGTGCCAGCAGCCATCTGGACAGTGGGACGGCTTTCTTT. The chain joins TRBV14 to TRBJ1-1; a weak D match, TRBD1 (6 bases). Germline lookup yields CDR1 SGHDN and CDR2 FVKESK. Trimming left V 3 bases short and J 11 bases short, with 16 bases between. The CDR3 sequence is 13 residues long. Supplemented by reference TRBV14 and TRBJ1-1, the full variable domain reads EAGVTQFPSHSVIEKGQTVTLRCDPISGHDNLYWYRRVMGKEIKFLLHFVKESKQDESGMPNNRFLAERTGGTYSTLKVQPAELEDSGVYFCASSHLDSGTAFFGQGTRLTVV.

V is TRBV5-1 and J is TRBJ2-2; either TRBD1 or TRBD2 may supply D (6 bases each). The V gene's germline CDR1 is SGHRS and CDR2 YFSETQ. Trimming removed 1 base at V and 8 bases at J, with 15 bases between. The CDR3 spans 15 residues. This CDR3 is CASSLIGGAGGELFF. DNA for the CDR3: TGCGCCAGCAGCTTGATCGGGGGCGCAGGTGGGGAGCTGTTTTTT. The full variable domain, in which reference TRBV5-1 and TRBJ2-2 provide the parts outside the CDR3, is KAGVTQTPRYLIKTRGQQVTLSCSPISGHRSVSWYQQTPGQGLQFLFEYFSETQRNKGNFPGRFSGRQFSNSRSEMNVSTLELGDSALYLCASSLIGGAGGELFFGEGSRLTVL.

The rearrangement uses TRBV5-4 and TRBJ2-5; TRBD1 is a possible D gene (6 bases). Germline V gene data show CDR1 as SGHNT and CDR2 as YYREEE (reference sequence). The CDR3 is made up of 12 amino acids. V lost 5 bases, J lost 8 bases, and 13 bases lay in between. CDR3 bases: TGTGCCAGCAGTCCGAACAGGGTCACCCAGTACTTC. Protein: CASSPNRVTQYF.